Listed here are 21 T cell receptor beta chains from one sample, sequenced in a study of T-cell reconstitution after alpha-beta-depleted transplantation in children. This sample's TCRbeta library carried unique molecular identifier barcodes. TCRdb called the PCR reads again in MiXCR, with one record for every CDR3 protein. The repertoire holds approximately 640,000 distinct CDR3 sequences, 16% seen once, with approximately 1% in the top ten. This specimen consisted of PBMCs from the stem cell graft donor, obtained from the stem cell graft. These receptors came from a human donor who donated a stem cell graft to a child with acute myeloid leukemia.

This clonotype showed up just a few times. This sequence joins TRBV27 and TRBJ2-7, with D possibly matching TRBD1 (5 bases). The V and J ends lost 5 bases and 1 base respectively, with 9 bases between them. Germline lookup yields CDR1 MNHEY and CDR2 SMNVEV (reference sequence). The CDR3 extends over 13 amino acids. CDR3: CASSKGISYEQYF. CDR3 sequence (DNA): TGTGCCAGCAGTAAGGGGATATCCTACGAGCAGTACTTC.

CDR3 protein: CASSLSGASDTQYF. The CDR3 DNA sequence: TGTGCCAGCAGTTTATCTGGGGCCTCGGATACGCAGTATTTT. The chain links TRBV28 to TRBJ2-3; D may be TRBD1 (5 bases). Germline V gene sequence: CDR1 MDHEN, CDR2 SYDVKM. This CDR3 comprises 14 residues. Deletions cut 1 base from V and 6 bases from J, with 11 bases between. Full variable domain (missing parts from reference TRBV28 and TRBJ2-3): DVKVTQSSRYLVKRTGEKVFLECVQDMDHENMFWYRQDPGLGLRLIYFSYDVKMKEKGDIPEGYSVSREKKERFSLILESASTNQTSMYLCASSLSGASDTQYFGPGTRLTVL.

This chain uses TRBV7-7 with TRBJ2-7; weak D call: TRBD2 (7 bases). Germline lookup yields CDR1 SSHAT and CDR2 FNYEAQ (reference sequence). Trimming stripped 7 bases from V and 3 bases from J, with 19 bases between. The CDR3 spans 15 residues. CDR3 nucleotide sequence: TGTGCCAGCAACCTATGGGGGGGGCGGTACTACGAGCAGTACTTC. It is translated as CASNLWGGRYYEQYF.

The rearrangement links TRBV7-2 to TRBJ1-3, with D perhaps matching TRBD1 (6 bases). CDR1 is SGHTA, CDR2 FQGNSA, per germline. The germline V and J ends were trimmed by 0 bases and 0 bases, with 9 bases remaining between them. CDR3 length: 16 residues. DNA for the CDR3: TGTGCCAGCAGCTTAGCCGGGGGGCTCTCTGGAAACACCATATATTTT. This encodes CASSLAGGLSGNTIYF.

The chain has TRBV7-9 and TRBJ2-5, with unresolved D. Germline V gene data show CDR1 as SEHNR and CDR2 as FQNEAQ (reference sequence). The CDR3 sequence is 13 residues long. Trimming took off 10 bases at V and 5 bases at J, with 17 bases between the two ends. The CDR3 nucleotides read TGTGCCATCCGCGAGGCTCCGCGGGAGACCCAGTACTTC. Amino acid sequence: CAIREAPRETQYF.

The chain recombines TRBV14 with TRBJ2-3; a weak D match, TRBD1 (5 bases). CDR1 and CDR2 from the germline V gene are SGHDN and FVKESK. This CDR3 comprises 16 residues. V lost 5 bases and J 4 bases, leaving 19 bases between the germline ends. CDR3 nucleotides: TGTGCCAGCAGCTCAACGATCAAGGGGTGGGCAGATACGCAGTATTTT. Translating gives CASSSTIKGWADTQYF.

This clonotype occurred many times. This sequence joins TRBV20-1 and TRBJ2-1; 8 bases match TRBD2. With V trimmed by 3 bases and J by 9 bases, 22 bases remained unmatched. CDR3 length: 18 amino acids. The germline CDR1 and CDR2 sequences are DFQATT and SNEGSKA (reference sequence). The CDR3 coding sequence is TGCAGTGCTAGCGGGGTGGGGGAAGGCCGGGGGGGATACTTTGAGCAGTTCTTC. Protein product: CSASGVGEGRGGYFEQFF.

This clonotype was detected ten times or more. This chain links TRBV29-1 with TRBJ2-3; the match to TRBD1 covers 9 bases. CDR3 length equals 15 residues. J gave up 4 bases and V 1 base, and 6 bases lay outside the gene matches. Germline V gives CDR1 SQVTM, CDR2 ANQGSEA. In nucleotides, the CDR3 is TGCAGCGTTGAAGGGGGACAGGGAAGGGCAGATACGCAGTATTTT. Translated, it gives CSVEGGQGRADTQYF.

This clonotype was detected many times. The chain couples TRBV20-1 to TRBJ1-6, with 9 nucleotides matching TRBD1. With V trimmed by 2 bases and J by 6 bases, 5 bases remained unmatched. The CDR3 extends over 15 amino acids. In germline, CDR1 is DFQATT, CDR2 SNEGSKA (reference sequence). CDR3 residues: CSARPGQGPNSPLHF. The CDR3 nucleotides read TGCAGTGCTAGACCCGGACAGGGGCCTAATTCACCCCTCCACTTT.

This clonotype was observed a few times. The chain recombines TRBV11-2 with TRBJ2-7; weak D call: TRBD1 (6 bases). The CDR3 sequence is 15 residues long. Germline V gene sequence: CDR1 SGHAT, CDR2 FQNNGV. The V and J ends lost 1 base and 3 bases respectively, with 13 bases between them. The chain's CDR3 is CASSLGQGTFYEQYV. The CDR3 nucleotides are TGTGCCAGCAGCTTAGGGCAGGGGACCTTCTACGAGCAGTACGTC.

This clonotype appeared many times. The chain recombines TRBV28 with TRBJ1-6; no clear D gene. Germline-derived CDR1 and CDR2 are MDHEN and SYDVKM. Trimming stripped 4 bases from V and 12 bases from J, with 13 bases between. The CDR3 sequence is 13 residues long. CDR3 DNA sequence: TGTGCCAGCAGTTCCCCCCGGGAGGGACCCCTCCACTTT. Encoded protein: CASSSPREGPLHF.

This clonotype has ten or more counts. CDR3 coding DNA: TGTGCCAGCAGTTACTCGGGGACAGCTCGAAACCAGTACTTC. It specifies CASSYSGTARNQYF. This chain uses TRBV6-5 with TRBJ2-5; 7 bases are a match to TRBD1. The CDR3 consists of 14 residues. Trimming at V came to 0 bases and at J to 10 bases, leaving 8 bases not matched to a gene. The germline V gene encodes CDR1 MNHEY and CDR2 SVGAGI.

The CDR3 DNA is TGTGCCAGCAGCTTAGCGATCCAGGCCAAAAACATTCAGTACTTC. It translates to CASSLAIQAKNIQYF. This rearrangement joins TRBV7-2 to TRBJ2-4; D is unclear. This CDR3 contains 15 residues. Germline loops: CDR1 SGHTA, CDR2 FQGNSA. The ends were cut back, 0 bases at V and 1 base at J, with 7 bases in the middle.

This clonotype was seen many times. The V call is TRBV27, the J call TRBJ1-5, with D possibly being TRBD1 (6 bases). Germline V gene lookup returns CDR1 MNHEY and CDR2 SMNVEV (reference sequence). V was shortened by 5 bases and J by 7 bases, with 15 bases between the two germline ends. The CDR3 loop spans 14 amino acids. For the CDR3, the DNA is TGTGCCAGCAGTCCGGACAGCCCCCGCCAGCCCCAGCATTTT. Translation gives CASSPDSPRQPQHF.

This clonotype has just a few counts. This rearrangement joins TRBV12-3 or TRBV12-4 to TRBJ2-1; TRBD1 agrees at 7 bases. The J segment lost 7 bases and the V segment lost 6 bases, leaving 6 bases of the junction unmatched. This CDR3 contains 13 residues. The CDR3 is CASSLGTENEQFF. Written as DNA, the CDR3 is TGTGCCAGCAGCCTTGGGACAGAGAATGAGCAGTTCTTC.

Details on this clonotype: A read error may explain this, as a much larger clone is one base away. This chain connects TRBV24-1 to TRBJ2-1; D gene unclear. Near its end, the DNA agrees better with TRBJ2-7, so the J call may be wrong. Germline assignment: CDR1 KGHDR and CDR2 SFDVKD. The length of the CDR3 is 12 residues. The CDR3 sequence is CATSDYGGEQYF. The CDR3 DNA reads TGTGCCACCAGTGATTACGGCGGTGAGCAGTACTTC.

This chain joins TRBV7-9 and TRBJ2-3; TRBD2 agrees at 9 bases. The junction had 7 bases not matched to a gene; V was cut back by 3 bases and J by 6 bases. This CDR3 is 15 amino acids long. Germline V CDR1 and CDR2: SEHNR, FQNEAQ (reference sequence). The DNA of the CDR3 is TGTGCCAGCAGCTTCTCTAGCGGGGCAACCGATACGCAGTATTTT. It specifies CASSFSSGATDTQYF.

This clonotype has at least ten counts. The chain couples TRBV10-3 to TRBJ2-1, with D perhaps given as TRBD1 or TRBD2 (6 bases each). Trimming cost V 2 bases and J 4 bases, with 12 bases left between them. Looked up from germline, CDR1 is ENHRY and CDR2 is SYGVKD. The CDR3 length is 15 residues. The CDR3 here is CAISEEGGGYNEQFF. The CDR3 DNA follows: TGTGCCATCAGTGAGGAGGGGGGTGGATACAATGAGCAGTTCTTC.

This sequence joins TRBV12-3 or TRBV12-4 and TRBJ1-2, with D possibly matching TRBD1 (5 bases). V was clipped by 0 bases and J by 4 bases, with 12 bases between them. This CDR3 comprises 15 residues. CDR3 region: CASSLAGVSGYGYTF. In nucleotides, the CDR3 is TGTGCCAGCAGTTTAGCGGGGGTGAGCGGCTATGGCTACACCTTC.

This clonotype was picked up many times. The chain recombines TRBV6-5 with TRBJ2-7, with D possibly TRBD1 on 6 matching bases. Germline V gene data show CDR1 as MNHEY and CDR2 as SVGAGI. The CDR3 has 14 residues. Trimming left V 6 bases short and J 3 bases short, with 15 bases between. CDR3 in amino acids: CASRTGTQYYEQYF. The CDR3 coding sequence is TGTGCCAGCAGAACCGGGACACAATACTACGAGCAGTACTTC.

The chain carries TRBV4-3 and TRBJ2-2; D possibly matches TRBD1 or TRBD2 (5 bases each). The CDR3 covers 17 residues. Germline V lookup: CDR1 LGHNA, CDR2 YSLEER. Trimming took off 1 base at V and 0 bases at J, with 12 bases between the two ends. In DNA form, the CDR3 reads TGCGCCAGCAGCCAAGTGGGACGTCGGGCGAACACCGGGGAGCTGTTTTTT. This encodes CASSQVGRRANTGELFF.